This entry concerns a single T cell receptor (beta chain). The antigen remains unidentified. This entry comes from a study of a mutant IDH1 vaccine in newly diagnosed glioma. Study summary: Patients received vaccination from 4-6 weeks after radiotherapy alone, or with temozolomide cycles.

Study-wide results and limits: Vaccine-induced responses were seen in less than 95% of patients, spanning several MHC alleles.

Method: immunoSEQ multiplex PCR; TCRdb's copy keeps in-frame clones and lacks some. This sample has fewer than 55,000 clones, with 65% found just once. Germline assignment: CDR1 MNHEY and CDR2 SVGAGI. CDR3 length: 15 residues. Trimming shortened V by 8 bases and J by 0 bases, and 16 bases separated the two germline ends. Documented time point: week 47, end of study. In the vaccine, a single dose held 300 ug of the mutant IDH1 20-mer peptide, along with topical imiquimod. The specimen was peripheral blood mononuclear cells (PBMCs), collected from a glioma patient whose treatment included an IDH1 peptide vaccine. The sequence derives from a man aged 40-55 years with glioma. Some clones in this sample may be carry-over from other donors' samples. The V call is TRBV6-5, the J call TRBJ1-1, with D perhaps TRBD1 (5 bases). The CDR3 region has the DNA TGTGCCAGCTTTAGGAGCCTGGACATGAACACTGAAGCTTTCTTT. Residues: CASFRSLDMNTEAFF.